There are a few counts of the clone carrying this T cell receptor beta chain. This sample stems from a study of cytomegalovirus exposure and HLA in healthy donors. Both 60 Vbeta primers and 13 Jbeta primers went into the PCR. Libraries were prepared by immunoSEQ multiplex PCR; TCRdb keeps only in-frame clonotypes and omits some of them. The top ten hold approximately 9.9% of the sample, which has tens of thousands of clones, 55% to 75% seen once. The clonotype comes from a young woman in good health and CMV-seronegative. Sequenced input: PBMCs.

The CDR3 DNA reads TGTGCCAGCAAATCCCTGGACAGAAATGAAAAACTGTTTTTT. Translation gives CASKSLDRNEKLFF. The V call is TRBV6-1, the J call TRBJ1-4; a weak D match, TRBD1 (6 bases). The CDR3 length is 14 residues. Trimming cost V 7 bases and J 5 bases, with 14 bases left between them. The V gene's germline CDR1 is MNHNS and CDR2 SASEGT.